One and the same sample provided the 9 T cell receptor beta chains below, sequenced in a study of cytomegalovirus exposure and HLA in healthy donors. With 60 Vbeta and 13 Jbeta primers, the PCR was carried out. The table came from immunoSEQ multiplex PCR; TCRdb's copy has only in-frame clones and leaves some out. The table shows some 89,000 clones, with just over 70% occurring only once. The sequencing input was PBMCs. These receptors were obtained from a man in his 60s in good health and CMV-seronegative.

This clone was seen more than once but under ten times. The chain carries TRBV7-9 and TRBJ1-5; D is undetermined. Trimming pared 5 bases from V and 7 bases from J, leaving 9 bases between. Germline CDR1 is SEHNR and CDR2 is FQNEAQ (reference sequence). The CDR3 has 12 residues. The CDR3 sequence is CASSLARQPQHF. The CDR3 DNA follows: TGTGCCAGCAGCCTCGCCCGGCAGCCCCAGCATTTT.

V gene TRBV19 combines with J gene TRBJ2-7; a weak D match, TRBD1 (6 bases). Trimming pared 6 bases from V and 0 bases from J, leaving 12 bases between. This CDR3 has 14 amino acids. Germline CDR1 and CDR2: LNHDA and SQIVND (reference sequence). Written as DNA, the CDR3 is TGTGCCAGTAGCTTACAGGGCGCCTCCTACGAGCAGTACTTC. Encoded protein: CASSLQGASYEQYF.

The chain employs TRBV5-1 and TRBJ2-7; perhaps TRBD2 as D (7 bases). V lost 4 bases, J lost 7 bases, and 15 bases lay in between. CDR1 and CDR2 (germline): SGHRS, YFSETQ. This CDR3 is built from 13 residues. The CDR3 here is CASSAVGGREQYF. The CDR3 nucleotides read TGCGCCAGCAGCGCGGTGGGGGGGCGGGAGCAGTACTTC.

On this clone: At the DNA level, this CDR3 is encoded by other sequences in the same sample as well. The rearrangement uses TRBV4-3 and TRBJ2-5; TRBD1 agrees at 9 bases. The CDR3 covers 14 residues. V shed 1 base and J 4 bases; nucleotides not matched to a gene: 1. The germline V gene encodes CDR1 LGHNA and CDR2 YSLEER. Written as DNA, the CDR3 is TGCGCCAGCAGCCAAGGACAGGGGGGAGAGACCCAGTACTTC. This translates into CASSQGQGGETQYF.

V is TRBV7-8 and J is TRBJ1-1, with D possibly matching TRBD1 (6 bases). The CDR3 is made up of 14 amino acids. CDR1 and CDR2 from the germline V gene are SGHVS and FQNEAQ. The V and J ends lost 8 bases and 1 base respectively, with 14 bases between them. The CDR3 coding sequence is TGTGCCAGCGGGGGGGGCATTGCGAACACTGAAGCTTTCTTT. Amino acid sequence: CASGGGIANTEAFF.

CDR3 sequence (DNA): TGTGCCAGCAGCCGGACAGGGGTCGGACAGACCCAGTACTTC. Translated, it gives CASSRTGVGQTQYF. The chain links TRBV6-1 to TRBJ2-5; TRBD1 aligns across 9 bases. Trimming took 6 bases from V and 6 from J; bases not matched to a gene: 8. The CDR3 is 14 amino acids. Per germline, CDR1 MNHNS and CDR2 SASEGT.

This chain uses TRBV6-6 with TRBJ2-2; tentative D call: TRBD1 (6 bases). The germline gives CDR1 MNHNY, CDR2 SVGAGI (reference sequence). V dropped 6 bases and J dropped 7 bases, with 9 bases sitting between them. The CDR3 length is 12 residues. CDR3 region: CASSQGSGELFF. The DNA of the CDR3 is TGTGCCAGCAGCCAGGGGAGCGGGGAGCTGTTTTTT.

The CDR3 protein is CASSPGQRNTIYF. For the CDR3, the DNA is TGTGCCAGCAGTCCTGGACAGCGAAACACCATATATTTT. The chain is built from TRBV6-5 and TRBJ1-3, with D possibly TRBD1 on 6 matching bases. This CDR3 is built from 13 residues. Trimming left V 5 bases short and J 5 bases short, with 10 bases between. Germline lookup yields CDR1 MNHEY and CDR2 SVGAGI.

This chain uses TRBV6-1 with TRBJ1-5; a weak D match, TRBD1 (5 bases). Per the germline V gene, CDR1 is MNHNS and CDR2 is SASEGT. There are 14 residues in the CDR3. V was shortened by 6 bases and J by 1 base, with 10 bases between the two germline ends. This chain's CDR3 is CASRAGISNQPQHF. CDR3 DNA sequence: TGTGCCAGCAGAGCAGGGATCAGCAATCAGCCCCAGCATTTT.